This is a list of T cell receptor beta chains from one sample in a study of T cell responses to AZD1222 COVID-19 vaccine. Repertoires were generated with immunoSEQ multiplex PCR, while TCRdb's copy carries only in-frame clones and drops some. This table holds approximately 74,000 clones, over 80% found once. The specimen was peripheral blood, collected 28 days after the second AZD1222 dose. The receptors were gathered from an adult who received the AZD1222 COVID-19 vaccine. The CDR3 runs from the conserved cysteine through the conserved F or W. A D gene is named only where the DNA matches it firmly. Clone size, where shown, is once, few, many, or a class for clones that have expanded.

D | J | V | size | CDR3
TRBD2 | TRBJ2-7 | TRBV10-1 | NA | CASLLLAEKPSYEQYF
NA | TRBJ1-2 | TRBV27 | NA | CASSLATEGVYGYTF
NA | TRBJ1-1 | TRBV6-5 | once | CARVDRLKEAFF
TRBD1 | TRBJ2-1 | TRBV7-9 | NA | CASSLAVGQGHEQFF
NA | TRBJ2-7 | TRBV29-1 | NA | CSVEGNYEQYF
NA | TRBJ1-5 | TRBV4-1 | NA | CASSQASFQPQHF
NA | TRBJ2-7 | TRBV4-1 | NA | CASSQGTWAGEQYF
NA | TRBJ1-2 | TRBV6-5 | NA | CASSWGAQANYGYTF
NA | TRBJ2-2 | TRBV28 | few | CASTSGQNTGELFF
NA | TRBJ2-2 | TRBV29-1 | NA | CSCTGSNTGELFF
NA | TRBJ2-1 | TRBV3-1/TRBV3-2 | NA | CASSQGPGSNNEQFF
TRBD1 | TRBJ1-1 | TRBV9 | NA | CASSVGQGTANTEAFF
TRBD2 | TRBJ2-5 | TRBV5-5 | once | CASSAGLAAQETQYF
NA | TRBJ2-3 | TRBV19 | NA | CASSIRGTDTQYF
TRBD2 | TRBJ2-1 | TRBV19 | NA | CASSTSGFYNEQFF
TRBD1 | TRBJ2-1 | TRBV7-6 | NA | CASSSGQGQGEQFF
NA | TRBJ2-7 | TRBV5-1 | once | CARLLPVGGSYEQYF
TRBD1 | TRBJ1-2 | TRBV11-2 | NA | CASSLVQGAYTF
NA | TRBJ1-2 | TRBV29-1 | NA | CSVGGHPSANYGYTF
NA | TRBJ1-2 | TRBV20-1 | few | CSVVGAGGYTF
NA | TRBJ1-2 | TRBV7-2 | NA | CASSPHREIYGYTF
TRBD1 | TRBJ1-1 | TRBV30 | NA | CAWSTSQGAAEAFF
NA | TRBJ2-7 | TRBV2 | NA | CASSADRIYEQYF
NA | TRBJ2-3 | TRBV29-1 | NA | CSVVQDTQYF
TRBD1 | TRBJ2-3 | TRBV5-1 | NA | CASSARQGGYGDTQYF
NA | TRBJ1-2 | TRBV21-1 | NA | CASRGRRGLGYTF
NA | TRBJ1-6 | TRBV11-2 | NA | CASTENNSPLHF
NA | TRBJ2-3 | TRBV19 | NA | CASSIGVEDTQYF
NA | TRBJ2-3 | TRBV2 | NA | CASSRSKGSTDTQYF
NA | TRBJ1-4 | TRBV29-1 | once | CSVGIAGGGRFF
NA | TRBJ1-2 | TRBV19 | few | CASSQGARNYGYTF
TRBD2 | TRBJ2-2 | TRBV7-9 | NA | CASSLGAGAGELFF
NA | TRBJ1-2 | TRBV7-9 | NA | CASSFSTGNYGYTF
TRBD1 | TRBJ1-2 | TRBV2 | NA | CASLDRADFYGYTF
TRBD2 | TRBJ2-2 | TRBV7-2 | once | CASSLGLAGLTGELFF
NA | TRBJ1-2 | TRBV7-9 | NA | CASSSFGDSYYGYTF
NA | TRBJ1-4 | TRBV7-2 | NA | CASSSLVGEKLFF
NA | TRBJ2-7 | TRBV19 | once | CASRPGHSSYEQYF
NA | TRBJ1-2 | TRBV5-1 | NA | CASSLGQARDYGYTF
NA | TRBJ1-6 | TRBV28 | many | CASSLPGTSPLHF
TRBD1 | TRBJ1-1 | TRBV29-1 | NA | CSGSDRGLTEAFF
NA | TRBJ1-3 | TRBV5-6 | NA | CASSLIQSSGNTIYF
TRBD1 | TRBJ1-2 | TRBV19 | NA | CASTMSPFGGQGDYGYTF
NA | TRBJ2-6 | TRBV5-1 | NA | CASSLAPGAAGANVLTF
TRBD1 | TRBJ2-7 | TRBV27 | NA | CASSPGQAWDEQYF
NA | TRBJ1-1 | TRBV7-9 | NA | CASSLGDQGNAFF
NA | TRBJ1-1 | TRBV21-1 | once | CASSKKIEGEEAEAFF
TRBD1 | TRBJ1-2 | TRBV25-1 | NA | CASSDLETGLIYGYTF
TRBD1 | TRBJ2-5 | TRBV29-1 | NA | CSVMGQGRETQYF
NA | TRBJ2-2 | TRBV5-1 | NA | CASSLGMAGGLTGELFF
TRBD1 | TRBJ2-3 | TRBV5-1 | NA | CASSLRGRGTGTDTQYF
NA | TRBJ1-1 | TRBV6-5 | NA | CASSSQSQNTEAFF
TRBD2 | TRBJ2-3 | TRBV11-2 | NA | CASSHGLAGGGADTQYF
TRBD2 | TRBJ2-1 | TRBV5-1 | NA | CASSRSLAGGLNEQFF
NA | TRBJ2-5 | TRBV4-1 | NA | CASSQSLLEGETQYF
NA | TRBJ1-3 | TRBV11-2 | NA | CASSLVGSGNTIYF
TRBD2 | TRBJ2-7 | TRBV11-3 | NA | CASSLGAGTSYEQYF